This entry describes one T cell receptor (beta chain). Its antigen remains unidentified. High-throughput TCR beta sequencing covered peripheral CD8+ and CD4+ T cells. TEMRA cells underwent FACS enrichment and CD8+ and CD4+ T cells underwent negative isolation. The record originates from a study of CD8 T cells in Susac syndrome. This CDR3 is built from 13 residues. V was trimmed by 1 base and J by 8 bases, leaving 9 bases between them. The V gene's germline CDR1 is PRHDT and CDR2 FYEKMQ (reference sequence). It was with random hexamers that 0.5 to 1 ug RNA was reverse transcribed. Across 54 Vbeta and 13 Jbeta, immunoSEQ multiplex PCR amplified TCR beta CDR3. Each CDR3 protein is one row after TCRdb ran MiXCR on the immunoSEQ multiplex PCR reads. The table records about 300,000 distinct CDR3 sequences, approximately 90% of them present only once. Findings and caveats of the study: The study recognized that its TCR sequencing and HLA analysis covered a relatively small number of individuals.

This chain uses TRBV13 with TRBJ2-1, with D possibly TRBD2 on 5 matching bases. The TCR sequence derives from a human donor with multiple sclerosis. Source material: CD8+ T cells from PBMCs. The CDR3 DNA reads TGTGCCAGCAGCTTAGTCGTGGGAGATGAGCAGTTCTTC. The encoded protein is CASSLVVGDEQFF.